This T cell receptor (beta chain) was identified during a study of CD8+CD57+ T cells in acquired aplastic anemia. On the study more broadly: Sorted CD4+ and CD8+ cell DNA averaged roughly 3.2 ug. Roughly 11 million reads, on average, were obtained for CD4+ cells from healthy donors. Study-level results: A significant difference in CD8+ Simpson's diversity between patients and controls was not found. Patients had approximately 30 CD8+ CDR3 sequences in common with controls (the shared set).

The CDR3 covers 12 residues. V was clipped by 2 bases and J by 10 bases, with 12 bases between them. In germline, CDR1 is SGDLS, CDR2 YYNGEE. Profiling that covered TCR beta VDJ and CDR3 relied on genomic DNA as its template. MiXCR was run by TCRdb on the reads, yielding one entry per CDR3 protein. Altogether 110,000 or so distinct CDR3 sequences are present, roughly 51% being singletons, with the ten largest covering under 35%. This clonotype was seen many times. Antigen: not known. V is TRBV9 and J is TRBJ1-2; D call uncertain. The TCR comes from a human donor in good health, serving as a control. The sequenced sample consisted of sorted CD4+, CD8+, or CD8+CD57+ T cells (not recorded which) from PBMCs. The CDR3 loop is CASSVSHLDYTF. The DNA for the CDR3 is TGTGCCAGCAGCGTTTCACACCTGGACTACACCTTC.